This TCR beta chain was found in a study of OX40 agonist ivuxolimab in advanced cancers. With respect to this clone: The antigen is undetermined.

Germline CDR1 SGHTA, CDR2 FQGNSA. This CDR3 contains 11 residues. V shed 5 bases and J shed 7 bases, with 7 bases lying between them. Patients were ineligible given autoimmune disease history or systemic immunosuppression. Measured with immunoSEQ multiplex PCR; TCRdb has only the in-frame clones, and not every one. The repertoire holds 95,000 to 150,000 clones, with just over 90% as singletons. The study, taken as a whole, reports: Not determined was the antigen specificity of the expanded peripheral T cells.

J is TRBJ2-3 and V is TRBV7-2; D ambiguous. Sample: CD4+ or CD8+ T cells sorted from blood, taken in a trial of the OX40 agonist ivuxolimab. The clonotype originates from an adult with an advanced solid tumor such as melanoma, head and neck, liver or kidney cancer. CDR3 in amino acids: CASSPRNTQYF. In DNA form, the CDR3 reads TGTGCCAGCAGCCCGCGGAATACGCAGTATTTT.